The 11 T cell receptor beta chains reported below all come from one sample, sequenced in a study of control samples from healthy donors and cancer patients. Some clones are missing from TCRdb's copy, which holds only in-frame ones; the method was immunoSEQ multiplex PCR. Of approximately 120,000 clones listed, approximately 90% are singletons. Sequencing input: blood. The receptors come from a human donor in good health. The donor label of this sample is uncertain.

V is TRBV19 and J is TRBJ2-7; D is possibly TRBD1 (6 bases). The V end lost 9 bases, the J end lost 0 bases, and 12 bases lay between the germline ends. Germline loops: CDR1 LNHDA, CDR2 SQIVND (reference sequence). The length of the CDR3 is 13 residues. The CDR3 here is CASSGTHSYEQYF. The DNA for the CDR3 is TGTGCCAGCTCCGGGACACACTCCTACGAGCAGTACTTC.

This sequence joins TRBV5-6 and TRBJ2-3; no definite D call. Germline CDR1 SGHDT, CDR2 YYEEEE. CDR3 size: 14 residues. V was cut by 2 bases and J by 5 bases, with 12 bases left in between. CDR3 bases: TGTGCCAGCAGCTTTCTAGTTGGTATAGATACGCAGTATTTT. Its translation: CASSFLVGIDTQYF.

CDR3 DNA sequence: TGTGCCAGCAGGGGAGACACCGGGGAGCTGTTTTTT. It is translated as CASRGDTGELFF. This chain joins TRBV6-5 and TRBJ2-2; tentative D call: TRBD2 (5 bases). The V end lost 6 bases, the J end lost 3 bases, and 5 bases lay between the germline ends. CDR3 length: 12 residues. Germline V lookup: CDR1 MNHEY, CDR2 SVGAGI.

This rearrangement joins TRBV6-5 to TRBJ1-1; no reliable D call. CDR3 length: 13 amino acids. The V and J ends lost 4 bases and 1 base respectively, with 7 bases between them. Germline CDR1 reads MNHEY; CDR2 reads SVGAGI. In DNA, the CDR3 is TGTGCCAGCAGTTTCAGCTCGAACACTGAAGCTTTCTTT. The encoded protein is CASSFSSNTEAFF.

This clone turned up a few times. The genes are TRBV7-6 and TRBJ1-5, with a weak D call TRBD1 (6 bases). The CDR3 totals 14 residues. In germline, CDR1 is SGHVS, CDR2 FNYEAQ. V lost 5 bases and J lost 6, with 14 bases in between. The CDR3 coding sequence is TGTGCCAGCAGCCCAGGGGCAGTAAGTCAGCCCCAGCATTTT. This sequence encodes CASSPGAVSQPQHF. Using reference TRBV7-6 and TRBJ1-5 for the parts outside the CDR3, the full variable domain is GAGVSQSPRYKVTKRGQDVALRCDPISGHVSLYWYRQALGQGPEFLTYFNYEAQQDKSGLPNDRFSAERPEGSISTLTIQRTEQRDSAMYRCASSPGAVSQPQHFGDGTRLSIL.

This rearrangement joins TRBV7-8 to TRBJ2-2; weak D call: TRBD1 (6 bases). V was pared by 5 bases and J by 3 bases, with 16 bases between. CDR1 SGHVS and CDR2 FQNEAQ come from the germline V gene. This CDR3 comprises 16 residues. The CDR3 loop reads CASSQAGPGDTGELFF. CDR3 DNA sequence: TGTGCCAGCAGCCAAGCTGGCCCAGGGGACACCGGGGAGCTGTTTTTT. The entire variable domain, with the rest obtained from reference TRBV7-8 and TRBJ2-2, is as follows: GAGVSQSPRYKVAKRGQDVALRCDPISGHVSLFWYQQALGQGPEFLTYFQNEAQLDKSGLPSDRFFAERPEGSVSTLKIQRTQQEDSAVYLCASSQAGPGDTGELFFGEGSRLTVL.

This chain joins TRBV2 and TRBJ1-3; unclear D gene. Germline-derived CDR1 and CDR2 are SNHLY and FYNNEI. The CDR3 has 14 residues. Trimming took 5 bases from V and 3 from J, leaving 11 bases between them. CDR3: CASSTTEIGNTIYF. For the CDR3, the DNA is TGTGCCAGCAGTACGACCGAAATTGGAAACACCATATATTTT.

The chain links TRBV6-5 to TRBJ1-6, with a weak D call TRBD1 (5 bases). The CDR3 is 15 amino acids. CDR1 is MNHEY and CDR2 is SVGAGI in the germline V gene. Trimming shortened V by 7 bases and J by 5 bases, and 15 bases separated the two germline ends. CDR3 sequence reads: CASNRDGGHNSPLHF. DNA for the CDR3: TGTGCCAGCAATAGGGACGGCGGGCATAATTCACCCCTCCACTTT.

The genes are TRBV7-2 and TRBJ2-1; 8 nucleotides agree with TRBD1. J gave up 1 base and V 2 bases, and 4 bases lay outside the gene matches. The germline gives CDR1 SGHTA, CDR2 FQGNSA. The CDR3 consists of 16 residues. CDR3 loop: CASSLKGTGSYNEQFF. CDR3 in DNA: TGTGCCAGCAGCTTAAAAGGGACAGGATCCTACAATGAGCAGTTCTTC. The full variable domain, its missing parts supplied by reference TRBV7-2 and TRBJ2-1, is GAGVSQSPSNKVTEKGKDVELRCDPISGHTALYWYRQSLGQGLEFLIYFQGNSAPDKSGLPSDRFSAERTGGSVSTLTIQRTQQEDSAVYLCASSLKGTGSYNEQFFGPGTRLTVL.

The chain has TRBV6-1 and TRBJ2-4, with a tentative D call TRBD1 (5 bases). With 6 bases removed from V and 7 bases from J, the gap between germline ends came to 7 bases. Germline V gene sequence: CDR1 MNHNS, CDR2 SASEGT. The CDR3 has 11 amino acids. CDR3 in DNA: TGTGCCAGCAGAAAGGGGAACATTCAGTACTTC. This gives the protein CASRKGNIQYF.

The chain couples TRBV2 to TRBJ2-1, with D tentatively TRBD2 (7 bases). CDR1 SNHLY and CDR2 FYNNEI come from the germline V gene. The CDR3 has 16 amino acids. V was pared by 6 bases and J by 8 bases, with 23 bases between. CDR3: CASSVGVGRGRDEQFF. As DNA, the CDR3 is TGTGCCAGCAGCGTGGGTGTGGGAAGGGGGAGGGATGAGCAGTTCTTC. Based on the CDR3 plus reference TRBV2 and TRBJ2-1, the full variable domain is EPEVTQTPSHQVTQMGQEVILRCVPISNHLYFYWYRQILGQKVEFLVSFYNNEISEKSEIFDDQFSVERPDGSNFTLKIRSTKLEDSAMYFCASSVGVGRGRDEQFFGPGTRLTVL.